These 11 T cell receptor beta chains came from one sample sequenced in a study of blood T cell repertoires in COVID-19. The data were produced by immunoSEQ multiplex PCR, yet TCRdb's version contains in-frame clones alone and is incomplete. The sample lists about 99,000 clones, roughly 88% seen once, with around 2.1% in the top ten. Sequences were obtained from peripheral blood. The receptors come from a man aged 45-65 years with COVID-19, enrolled during active disease.

The V and J genes are TRBV20-1 and TRBJ1-5; 7 nucleotides agree with TRBD1. The length of the CDR3 is 16 residues. V lost 3 bases, J lost 4 bases, and 12 bases stayed unmatched. Germline CDR1 is DFQATT and CDR2 is SNEGSKA (reference sequence). The CDR3 coding sequence is TGCAGTGCTAGTAATCCCCAGGCAGGGGGAAATCAGCCCCAGCATTTT. Its protein is CSASNPQAGGNQPQHF.

The chain joins TRBV6-5 to TRBJ1-2, with D uncertain. There are 13 residues in the CDR3. The germline CDR1 and CDR2 sequences are MNHEY and SVGAGI. V lost 0 bases and J 8 bases, leaving 10 bases between the germline ends. CDR3 residues: CASSYSAVRGYTF. DNA for the CDR3: TGTGCCAGCAGTTACTCGGCGGTGAGGGGCTACACCTTC.

The chain joins TRBV30 to TRBJ1-5; D is ambiguous. The CDR3 is made up of 16 amino acids. Germline CDR1 GTSNPN, CDR2 SVGIG (reference sequence). V was cut by 1 base and J by 0 bases, with 13 bases left in between. CDR3 sequence reads: CAWSASGTYSNQPQHF. CDR3 DNA: TGTGCCTGGAGTGCGTCAGGTACTTATAGCAATCAGCCCCAGCATTTT.

The chain recombines TRBV14 with TRBJ1-1, with no clear D. Germline CDR1 reads SGHDN; CDR2 reads FVKESK. Trimming took off 0 bases at V and 0 bases at J, with 11 bases between the two ends. The CDR3 covers 16 residues. CDR3 amino acids: CASSQESGWVNTEAFF. The DNA of the CDR3 is TGTGCCAGCAGCCAAGAGTCAGGATGGGTGAACACTGAAGCTTTCTTT.

This rearrangement joins TRBV4-1 to TRBJ2-2, with D tentatively TRBD1 (6 bases). With 5 bases removed from V and 4 bases from J, the gap between germline ends came to 14 bases. From germline, CDR1 is MGHRA and CDR2 YSYEKL. The CDR3 runs 15 residues. The CDR3 bases are TGCGCCAGCAGCGAACAGGGATACTCCACCGGGGAGCTGTTTTTT. Its protein is CASSEQGYSTGELFF.

The V call is TRBV2, the J call TRBJ1-1, with D perhaps TRBD1 (5 bases). Germline loops: CDR1 SNHLY, CDR2 FYNNEI. Deletions cut 6 bases from V and 4 bases from J, with 9 bases between. CDR3 size: 12 residues. Here the CDR3 DNA reads TGTGCCAGCAGGACAGCGTTCACTGAAGCTTTCTTT. As protein: CASRTAFTEAFF. The whole variable domain, remainder taken from reference TRBV2 and TRBJ1-1, is EPEVTQTPSHQVTQMGQEVILRCVPISNHLYFYWYRQILGQKVEFLVSFYNNEISEKSEIFDDQFSVERPDGSNFTLKIRSTKLEDSAMYFCASRTAFTEAFFGQGTRLTVV.

CDR3 region: CATFLSRDSPLHF. The CDR3 DNA is TGTGCCACCTTCTTATCGAGGGATTCACCCCTCCACTTT. This sequence joins TRBV28 and TRBJ1-6; D is unclear. Germline CDR1 reads MDHEN; CDR2 reads SYDVKM. This CDR3 spans 13 amino acids. Trimming removed 10 bases from V and 8 bases from J, with 15 bases in between.

The CDR3 DNA is TGTGCCAGCAGCTTCTATTGGGGGGTTGTTAATTCACCCCTCCACTTT. Amino acids: CASSFYWGVVNSPLHF. The chain has TRBV11-2 and TRBJ1-6; D perhaps matches TRBD1 (5 bases). Per the germline V gene, CDR1 is SGHAT and CDR2 is FQNNGV. The V gene lost 3 bases and the J gene lost 6 bases, with 15 bases spanning the gap. This CDR3 is 16 amino acids long.

V is TRBV5-4 and J is TRBJ2-1; 11 bases fit TRBD1. CDR3 length equals 18 residues. J lost 9 bases, V lost 3 bases, and 17 bases had no gene match. The germline V gene has CDR1 SGHNT and CDR2 YYREEE (reference sequence). CDR3 sequence (DNA): TGTGCCAGCAGCTACCGATTGAATCCGGGACAGGGGGATACTGAGCAGTTCTTC. Translated, it gives CASSYRLNPGQGDTEQFF.

This clone was detected only once. This rearrangement joins TRBV5-3 to TRBJ1-2; 8 bases are shared with TRBD1. TRBV5-3 is noted as an ORF with a role that remains uncertain. CDR3 length equals 16 residues. J lost 7 bases, V lost 5 bases, and 16 bases had no gene match. CDR3 bases: TGTGCCAGAAGTTACCCCGTGGGCAGGGGGCGAGGTGGCTACACCTTC. This sequence encodes CARSYPVGRGRGGYTF.

The gene calls are TRBV12-3 or TRBV12-4 and TRBJ1-1, with TRBD1 matching over 8 bases. This CDR3 is 13 amino acids long. The V segment lost 5 bases and the J segment 5 bases; nucleotides outside the gene matches: 4. CDR3 nucleotides: TGTGCCAGCAGTCGAACAGGGGGTACTGAAGCTTTCTTT. This sequence encodes CASSRTGGTEAFF.